This T cell receptor beta chain is from a study of cytomegalovirus exposure and HLA in healthy donors. V lost 5 bases to trimming and J lost 0 bases; unmatched junction nucleotides: 10. The CDR3 covers 17 residues. Germline CDR1 and CDR2: SEHNR and FQNEAQ (reference sequence). The PCR contained 60 Vbeta and 13 Jbeta primers. The data were produced by immunoSEQ multiplex PCR, yet TCRdb's version contains in-frame clones alone and is incomplete. The sample yields roughly 150,000 clones, just under 75% seen once. This sequence joins TRBV7-9 and TRBJ2-1; 7 nucleotides match TRBD2. The receptor comes from a woman younger than 35 in good health and CMV-seronegative. Sequencing was performed on PBMCs. CDR3 in amino acids: CASSQGAGEPSYNEQFF. The CDR3, as DNA: TGTGCCAGCAGCCAAGGTGCGGGAGAACCCTCCTACAATGAGCAGTTCTTC.